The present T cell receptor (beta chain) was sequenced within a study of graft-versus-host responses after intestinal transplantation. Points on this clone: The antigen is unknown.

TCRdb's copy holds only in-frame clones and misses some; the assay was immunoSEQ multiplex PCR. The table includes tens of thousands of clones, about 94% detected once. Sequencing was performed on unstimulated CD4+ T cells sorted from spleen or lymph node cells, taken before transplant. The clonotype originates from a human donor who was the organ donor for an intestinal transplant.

DNA of the CDR3: TGCGCCAGCAGCCAAGATTGGTCACCGGAGTTCGCCTACGAGCAGTACTTC. This encodes CASSQDWSPEFAYEQYF. The chain links TRBV4-1 to TRBJ2-7; no clear D. The germline CDR1 and CDR2 sequences are MGHRA and YSYEKL. V was clipped by 0 bases and J by 2 bases, with 17 bases between them. CDR3 length: 17 amino acids.